A single sample is the source of the 9 T cell receptor beta chains below, sequenced in a study of cytomegalovirus exposure and HLA in healthy donors (dated 2017 in TCRdb). Libraries came from the immunoSEQ multiplex PCR assay. The multiplex PCR relied on a mix of 60 forward primers for TCR Vbeta segments and 13 reverse primers for TCR Jbeta segments. Not all clones reach the TCRdb copy of this immuneACCESS table, which keeps in-frame sequences only. Checked studies attribute under half of the gap to unresolved V genes and leave the rest unexplained. This sample is represented by around 130,000 clones; about 8.6% of them were singletons. About 6.6% of the sample belongs to the ten largest clones. The sample comprised PBMCs. Receptors were obtained from a woman aged 40 to 50 in good health and CMV-seropositive.

This clone has just a few counts. The chain uses TRBV11-2 and TRBJ2-3, with 7 nucleotides matching TRBD1. This CDR3 contains 16 residues. V lost 5 bases and J lost 0; bases outside the gene matches: 8. Germline values: CDR1 SGHAT, CDR2 FQNNGV. The DNA of the CDR3 is TGTGCCAGCAGCCCACCGACAGGGATTAGCACAGATACGCAGTATTTT. This gives the protein CASSPPTGISTDTQYF.

This clone was counted at least ten times. The chain carries TRBV28 and TRBJ1-4; TRBD1 might be the D (5 bases). Per the germline V gene, CDR1 is MDHEN and CDR2 is SYDVKM. The CDR3 contains 12 residues. Trimming pared 7 bases from V and 4 bases from J, leaving 7 bases between. The CDR3 protein is CASTQGNEKLFF. The CDR3 DNA sequence: TGTGCCAGCACTCAGGGTAATGAAAAACTGTTTTTT.

This clone was observed a few times. CDR3 nucleotide sequence: TGTGCCAGCAGTACGGACAGGGGCGAGGGCTACACCTTC. Translating gives CASSTDRGEGYTF. The chain carries TRBV2 and TRBJ1-2, with TRBD1 matching 9 bases. Germline V gene sequence: CDR1 SNHLY, CDR2 FYNNEI. The CDR3 is 13 amino acids. J was trimmed by 8 bases and V by 5 bases; bases with no gene match: 6.

The V gene is TRBV5-6, the J gene TRBJ1-2; D is unclear. The CDR3 extends over 15 amino acids. V lost 4 bases and J 8 bases, leaving 21 bases between the germline ends. CDR1 is SGHDT, CDR2 YYEEEE, per germline. The CDR3 spells CASSSAPTLPRGYTF. CDR3 sequence (DNA): TGTGCCAGCAGCAGCGCTCCCACCCTCCCACGGGGCTACACCTTC.

This clone was counted only a few times. V and J are TRBV19 and TRBJ2-7; a possible D gene is TRBD1 (5 bases). Germline values: CDR1 LNHDA, CDR2 SQIVND (reference sequence). The CDR3 contains 14 residues. Trimming cost V 4 bases and J 2 bases, with 12 bases left between them. The chain's CDR3 is CASSKAGMTYEQYF. Written as DNA, the CDR3 is TGTGCCAGTAGTAAGGCAGGGATGACCTACGAGCAGTACTTC.

This rearrangement joins TRBV11-2 to TRBJ2-1; possibly TRBD1 for D (5 bases). Germline-derived CDR1 and CDR2 are SGHAT and FQNNGV. V was shortened by 2 bases and J by 3 bases, with 8 bases between the two germline ends. The CDR3 is 14 amino acids. CDR3 in amino acids: CASSLLDSYNEQFF. As DNA, the CDR3 is TGTGCCAGCAGCTTATTAGACAGCTACAATGAGCAGTTCTTC.

This clone has more than one count but fewer than ten. V is TRBV28 and J is TRBJ1-4, with a weak D call TRBD1 (6 bases). Trimming pared 5 bases from V and 8 bases from J, leaving 18 bases between. The CDR3 totals 15 residues. Looked up from germline, CDR1 is MDHEN and CDR2 is SYDVKM. The CDR3 bases are TGTGCCAGCAGTCCCCTAGACAGGCAGTCGGAAAAACTGTTTTTT. Translating it yields CASSPLDRQSEKLFF.

The chain links TRBV18 to TRBJ2-6; TRBD1 matches at 8 bases. The V and J ends lost 4 bases and 4 bases, in that order; junction bases with no gene match: 6. Germline CDR1 KGHSH, CDR2 LQKENI. The CDR3 length is 16 residues. The CDR3 DNA reads as TGTGCCAGCTCACAAGCCAGGGGGCCCGGGGCCAACGTCCTGACTTTC. Protein sequence: CASSQARGPGANVLTF.

This clone was seen a few times. The chain employs TRBV6-6 and TRBJ1-4; D gene unclear. Germline CDR1 reads MNHNY; CDR2 reads SVGAGI (reference sequence). The CDR3 covers 15 residues. V dropped 2 bases and J dropped 6 bases, with 13 bases sitting between them. CDR3: CASSYGGERDEKLFF. CDR3 DNA: TGTGCCAGCAGTTACGGCGGGGAACGAGATGAAAAACTGTTTTTT.